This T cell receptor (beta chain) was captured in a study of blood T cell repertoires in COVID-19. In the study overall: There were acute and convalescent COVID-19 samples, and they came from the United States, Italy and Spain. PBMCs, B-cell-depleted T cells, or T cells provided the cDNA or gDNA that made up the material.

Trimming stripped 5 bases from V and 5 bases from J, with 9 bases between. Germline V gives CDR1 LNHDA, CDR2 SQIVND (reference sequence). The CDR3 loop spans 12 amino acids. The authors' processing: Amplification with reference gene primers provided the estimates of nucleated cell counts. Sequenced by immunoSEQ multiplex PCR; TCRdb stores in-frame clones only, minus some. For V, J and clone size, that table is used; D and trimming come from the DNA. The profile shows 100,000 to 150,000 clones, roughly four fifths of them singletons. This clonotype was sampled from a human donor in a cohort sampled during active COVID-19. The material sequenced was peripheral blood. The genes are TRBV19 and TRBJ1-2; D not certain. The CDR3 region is CASSDLGYGYTF. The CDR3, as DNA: TGTGCCAGTAGTGATCTCGGTTATGGCTACACCTTC.